This record looks at one TCR beta chain sequence and its context. The antigen remains undetermined. Looked up from germline, CDR1 is MNHNS and CDR2 is SASEGT. The V gene lost 2 bases and the J gene lost 4 bases, with 9 bases spanning the gap. The CDR3 runs 14 residues. The sample is drawn from a study of vaccination and CD4 T cells after COVID-19. Looking at the study overall: Cellular stimulation was performed using overlapping spike peptides derived from SARS-CoV-2, HCoV-NL63, HCoV-OC43 and HCoV-229E.

Researchers used the Oncomine TCR Beta short-read assay to sequence DNA from cultured CD4+ T cells. Cultures of CD4+ T cells served as the source for extracting genomic DNA. TCRdb re-called the PCR reads through MiXCR, storing one row per CDR3 protein. The sample gives more than 10,000 distinct CDR3 sequences, less than 65% of which show up once; approximately 12% is in the top ten. Treatment reported: roughly nine-day PBMC culture with coronavirus spike peptide pools or control peptides (ViraFEST assay). ViraFEST stimulated the growth of antigen-specific T cells using peptide pools and subsequently profiled their TCRs by sequencing. By negative selection, CD4+ T cells were isolated once culture had run for under 13 days.

This chain joins TRBV6-1 and TRBJ2-4; possible D gene TRBD1, 5 bases. The origin of this receptor is a human donor who had recovered from COVID-19. Sequencing input: CD4+ T cells from blood, cultured in vitro. The CDR3 nucleotides read TGTGCCAGCAGTGAATTAGGGGCTAAAAACATTCAGTACTTC. Translation gives CASSELGAKNIQYF.